This T cell receptor beta chain was identified during a study of neoadjuvant anti-PD-1 for oral cavity cancer. The J segment lost 0 bases and the V segment lost 6 bases, leaving 9 bases of the junction unmatched. The CDR3 runs 16 residues. Germline V gene sequence: CDR1 LNHDA, CDR2 SQIVND (reference sequence). Profiled with immunoSEQ multiplex PCR; TCRdb holds only in-frame clones, not every one. This sample has some 17,000 clones; roughly 66% occur once, and the top ten carry about 2.7%. The specimen comprised PBMCs, sampled before nivolumab (anti-PD-1) treatment. This chain links TRBV19 with TRBJ1-1; TRBD1 matches at 8 bases. The clonotype was recovered from a person between 35 and 79 years old with oral cavity squamous cell carcinoma. CDR3 loop: CASSTGTGKMNTEAFF. For the CDR3, the DNA is TGTGCCAGTAGCACCGGGACAGGAAAAATGAACACTGAAGCTTTCTTT.